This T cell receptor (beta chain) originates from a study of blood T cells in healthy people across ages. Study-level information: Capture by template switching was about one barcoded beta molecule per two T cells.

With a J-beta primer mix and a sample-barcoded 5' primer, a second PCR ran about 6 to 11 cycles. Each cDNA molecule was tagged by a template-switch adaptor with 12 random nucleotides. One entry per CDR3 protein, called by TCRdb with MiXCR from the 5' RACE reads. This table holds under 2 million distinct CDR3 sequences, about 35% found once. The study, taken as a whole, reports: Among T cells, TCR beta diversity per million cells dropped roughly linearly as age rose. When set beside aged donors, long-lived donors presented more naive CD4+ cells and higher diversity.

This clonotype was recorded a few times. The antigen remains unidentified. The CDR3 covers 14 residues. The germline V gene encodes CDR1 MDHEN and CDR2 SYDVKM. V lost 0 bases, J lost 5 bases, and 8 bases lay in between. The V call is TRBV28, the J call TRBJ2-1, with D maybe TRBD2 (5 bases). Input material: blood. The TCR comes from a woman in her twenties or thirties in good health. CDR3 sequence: CASSLWPSNNEQFF. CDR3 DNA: TGTGCCAGCAGTTTATGGCCTAGCAACAATGAGCAGTTCTTC.